This TCR beta chain was identified in a study of glioma-infiltrating T cells. Study summary: Glioma patients had dexamethasone for six or fewer days before surgery. Target coverage was roughly 4.5- to 11-fold for approximately 1 million blood T cells. Study findings and constraints: Patients with low tissue-blood divergence carried a signature set of shared blood CDR3 motifs.

The CDR3 loop spans 18 amino acids. The germline V gene encodes CDR1 LNHNV and CDR2 YYDKDF (reference sequence). Trimming took 0 bases from V and 4 from J; bases not matched to a gene: 12. Ten or more counts support this clonotype. Its antigen remains unknown. The iRepertoire nested amplicon-rescue multiplex PCR amplified TCR alpha and beta CDR3s from RNA. TCRdb re-called the multiplex PCR reads with MiXCR, one entry per CDR3 protein. Of fewer than 500,000 distinct CDR3 sequences in the sample, 41% were seen once. V gene TRBV15 combines with J gene TRBJ2-1, with TRBD2 matching 7 bases. Material: glioma tissue, nonneoplastic brain tissue, or PBMCs (not recorded which). The receptor comes from a human donor with low-grade glioma or glioblastoma, undergoing nonglioma brain surgery, or in good health (not recorded which). For the CDR3, the DNA is TGTGCCACCAGCAGAGATCGGGGGGTCCCGTGGATTTACAATGAGCAGTTCTTC. Translated, it gives CATSRDRGVPWIYNEQFF.